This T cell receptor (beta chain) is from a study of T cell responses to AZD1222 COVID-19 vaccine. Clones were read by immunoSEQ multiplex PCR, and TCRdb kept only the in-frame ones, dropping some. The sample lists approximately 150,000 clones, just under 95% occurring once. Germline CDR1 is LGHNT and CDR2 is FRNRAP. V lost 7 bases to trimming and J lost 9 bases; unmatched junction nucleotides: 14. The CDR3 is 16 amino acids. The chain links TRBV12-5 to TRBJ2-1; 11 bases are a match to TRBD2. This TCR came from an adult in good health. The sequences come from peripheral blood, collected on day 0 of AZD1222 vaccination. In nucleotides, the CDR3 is TGTGCTAGTGCCCTTGTCCTGGCTAGCGGGGGGTCTGAGCAGTTCTTC. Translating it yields CASALVLASGGSEQFF. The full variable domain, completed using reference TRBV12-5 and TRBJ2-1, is DARVTQTPRHKVTEMGQEVTMRCQPILGHNTVFWYRQTMMQGLELLAYFRNRAPLDDSGMPKDRFSAEMPDATLATLKIQPSEPRDSAVYFCASALVLASGGSEQFFGPGTRLTVL.